This TCR beta chain was sequenced for a study of T cell repertoires in cytomegalovirus infection. TCRdb reanalysed the reads using MiXCR and keeps one entry per CDR3 protein. Of about 400,000 distinct CDR3 sequences in the sample, 15% to 20% were seen once. Germline V gene data show CDR1 as SEHNR and CDR2 as FQNEAQ (reference sequence). The CDR3 runs 12 residues. Trimming took 7 bases from V and 5 from J, leaving 12 bases between them. The V and J genes are TRBV7-9 and TRBJ2-7, with a possible D match to TRBD2 (7 bases). What was sequenced was PBMCs. The receptor was derived from a human donor in good health (CMV status not recorded). Some clones in this sample may be carry-over from other donors' samples. The CDR3 here is CASNRGAHEQYF. The CDR3 region has the DNA TGTGCCAGCAACCGGGGGGCCCACGAGCAGTACTTC.